The present T cell receptor beta chain was sequenced within a study of T cell changes during pregnancy in multiple sclerosis. CDR1 is MNHEY, CDR2 SMNVEV, per germline (reference sequence). The CDR3 is made up of 13 amino acids. V was pared by 1 base and J by 5 bases, with 8 bases between. Libraries were prepared by immunoSEQ multiplex PCR; TCRdb keeps only in-frame clonotypes and omits some of them. The sample lists about 38,000 clones; under 95% were seen once. Specimen: CD4+ T cells from peripheral blood mononuclear cells, collected in the third trimester of pregnancy. The chain couples TRBV27 to TRBJ1-1, with D possibly matching TRBD1 (5 bases). This clonotype originated in a female donor in good health, enrolled as a control in a pregnancy study. The CDR3: CASSLFRATEAFF. CDR3 nucleotides: TGTGCCAGCAGTTTATTCAGGGCGACTGAAGCTTTCTTT.